This T cell receptor beta chain was documented in a study of cytomegalovirus exposure and HLA in healthy donors. Findings of the study overall: It was reportedly the case that the classifier diagnosed cytomegalovirus status with high specificity and sensitivity. One later analysis, an examination of the 120 validation repertoires, found that first-cohort TCR clusters tended to co-occur in them.

The assay was immunoSEQ multiplex PCR, and TCRdb's table has in-frame clones only and misses some. Of around 69,000 clones listed, nearly 96% are singletons. Germline V gives CDR1 MGHRA, CDR2 YSYEKL. This CDR3 has 15 residues. V was clipped by 1 base and J by 4 bases, with 13 bases between them. Points on this clone: Its antigen remains unknown.

This TCR was recovered from a woman between 18 and 29 years old in good health and CMV-seropositive. The J gene is TRBJ2-5, the V gene TRBV4-1, with TRBD2 as a possible D gene (6 bases). Source material: PBMCs. The CDR3: CASSQVPGEGETQYF. The CDR3 region has the DNA TGCGCCAGCAGCCAAGTTCCGGGAGAGGGAGAGACCCAGTACTTC.